The present T cell receptor beta chain was sequenced within a study of blood T cell repertoires in COVID-19. The wider study: The cDNA or gDNA used as material had been derived from T cells, B-cell-depleted T cells, or PBMCs.

Researchers sorted participants into cohorts using their self-reported clinical history. Exposed volunteers were people who met a COVID-19 case within 2 weeks before study entry. Germline-derived CDR1 and CDR2 are DFQATT and SNEGSKA (reference sequence). V lost 3 bases, J lost 7 bases, and 21 bases lay in between. This CDR3 has 15 residues. Some clones are missing from TCRdb's copy, which holds only in-frame ones; the method was immunoSEQ multiplex PCR. The sample holds about 320,000 clones, about 85% seen once. Sequenced input: PBMCs or T cells enriched from blood (not recorded which). The sequence came from a woman in her 30s who had been exposed to COVID-19. The J gene is TRBJ1-1, the V gene TRBV20-1; D possibly corresponds to TRBD1 (5 bases). CDR3 sequence: CSASGGGALSVEAFF. The DNA of the CDR3 is TGCAGTGCTAGTGGAGGCGGGGCACTTTCAGTTGAAGCTTTCTTT.